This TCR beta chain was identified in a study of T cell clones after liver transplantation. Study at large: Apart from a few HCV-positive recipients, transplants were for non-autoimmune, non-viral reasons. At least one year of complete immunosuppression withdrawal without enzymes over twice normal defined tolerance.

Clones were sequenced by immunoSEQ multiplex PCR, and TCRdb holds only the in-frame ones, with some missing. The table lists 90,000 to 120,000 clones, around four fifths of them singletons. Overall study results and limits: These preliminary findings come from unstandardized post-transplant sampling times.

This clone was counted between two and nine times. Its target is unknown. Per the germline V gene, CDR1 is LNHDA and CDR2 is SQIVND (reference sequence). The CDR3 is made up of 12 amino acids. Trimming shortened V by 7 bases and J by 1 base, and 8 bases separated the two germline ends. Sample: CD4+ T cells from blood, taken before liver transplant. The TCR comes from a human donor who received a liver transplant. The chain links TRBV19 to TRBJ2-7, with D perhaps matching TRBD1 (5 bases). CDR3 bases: TGTGCCAGTACGGACACATCCTACGAGCAGTACTTC. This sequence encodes CASTDTSYEQYF.